A single TCR beta chain is shown here with its context. The data derive from a study of blood T cell repertoires in COVID-19. Some clones are missing from TCRdb's copy, which holds only in-frame ones; the method was immunoSEQ multiplex PCR. In the table there are 56,000 or so clones, nearly 90% of which are singletons. CDR1 KGHDR and CDR2 SFDVKD come from the germline V gene. This CDR3 is 14 amino acids long. The ends were cut back, 4 bases at V and 2 bases at J, with 10 bases in the middle. The clonotype comes from a woman aged 55 to 70 with COVID-19, enrolled during active disease. This chain connects TRBV24-1 to TRBJ1-2; TRBD1 is a possible D gene (6 bases). Sequenced sample: peripheral blood. DNA for the CDR3: TGTGCCACCAGTGACTCCCAGGGGAACTATGGCTACACCTTC. This sequence encodes CATSDSQGNYGYTF.